What follows are 2 T cell receptor beta chains derived from one specimen sequenced in a study of cytomegalovirus exposure and HLA in healthy donors. Data came from immunoSEQ multiplex PCR; TCRdb stores just in-frame clones and leaves some out. Here the sample spans 120,000 or so clones, about 90% being singletons. Sequencing was performed on PBMCs. The receptors shown here come from a woman younger than 30 in good health and CMV-seronegative.

Turning to this clone: Distinct nucleotide sequences in the sample also encode this CDR3. The gene calls are TRBV5-1 and TRBJ1-1; 7 nucleotides align to TRBD1. The germline CDR1 and CDR2 sequences are SGHRS and YFSETQ. There are 13 residues in the CDR3. V trimming: 0 bases; J trimming: 5 bases; junction bases outside the gene matches: 1. The CDR3 sequence: CASSLVQGTEAFF. CDR3 coding DNA: TGCGCCAGCAGCTTGGTACAGGGGACTGAAGCTTTCTTT.

The chain joins TRBV10-3 to TRBJ2-1; D possibly corresponds to TRBD2 (6 bases). V gave up 8 bases and J gave up 12 bases, with 14 bases separating them. This CDR3 has 11 residues. CDR1 ENHRY and CDR2 SYGVKD come from the germline V gene. The CDR3 DNA follows: TGTGCCATCCTGGAGGGCAGAGGGCAGTTCTTC. Protein product: CAILEGRGQFF.